This T cell receptor (beta chain) comes out of a study of vaccination and CD4 T cells after COVID-19. Across the study: Comprising six males and four females, the convalescent participants counted two Hispanic individuals among them. Every participant was given two doses of BNT162b2 or mRNA-1273 vaccine.

Treatment defined: approximately 9-day PBMC culture with coronavirus spike peptide pools or control peptides (ViraFEST assay). Sequenced with the Oncomine TCR Beta short-read assay was DNA taken from cultured CD4+ T cells. TCRdb called the PCR reads again in MiXCR, with one record for every CDR3 protein. The sample lists some 20,000 distinct CDR3 sequences, 66% occurring once. Note on this clonotype: Its antigen is not known.

The germline CDR1 and CDR2 sequences are MNHEY and SVGEGT. The CDR3 covers 15 residues. The V and J ends lost 4 bases and 2 bases, in that order; junction bases with no gene match: 5. The sequence was collected from a human donor who had recovered from COVID-19. The source material was CD4+ T cells from blood, cultured in vitro. V and J are TRBV6-2 or TRBV6-3 and TRBJ2-5; TRBD1 aligns across 9 bases. The CDR3 loop is CASSSGTGPQETQYF. CDR3 sequence (DNA): TGTGCCAGCAGTTCCGGGACAGGGCCTCAAGAGACCCAGTACTTC.